The 7 T cell receptor beta chains listed next were all sequenced from one sample in a study of cytomegalovirus exposure and HLA in healthy donors (TCRdb year 2017). Library preparation was by the immunoSEQ multiplex PCR assay. For the multiplex PCR, a mixture combining 60 forward primers for TCR Vbeta segments and 13 reverse primers for TCR Jbeta segments was used. The table was pulled from immuneACCESS by TCRdb, which kept in-frame rearrangements only. Such tables lose some clones; where checked, under half of the loss comes from unresolved V genes, and the rest has no known cause. The sample table records under 150,000 clones; over 60% of these occur just once. The biggest ten clones account for around 1.3% of the sample. Sample: PBMCs. Every receptor here comes from a male donor in good health and CMV-seropositive.

V is TRBV7-3 and J is TRBJ1-1; 7 positions match TRBD1. Germline V gene data show CDR1 as SGHTA and CDR2 as FQGTGA. This CDR3 region has 13 residues. Losses at the gene ends were 5 bases for V and 4 bases for J; bases not matched to a gene: 4. CDR3 coding DNA: TGTGCCAGCAGCGTGACAGGGAGCACTGAAGCTTTCTTT. Protein: CASSVTGSTEAFF.

Concerning this clone: An end of the junction differs from the germline gene, which may be a read error. V gene TRBV28 combines with J gene TRBJ2-7; 9 bases line up with TRBD1. Per the germline V gene, CDR1 is MDHEN and CDR2 is SYDVKM. There are 16 residues in the CDR3. The CDR3 DNA reads TGTGCCAGCAGTTCACAGTCGGGGACAGGGACCTACGAGCAGTGCTTC. This translates into CASSSQSGTGTYEQCF.

V and J are TRBV11-2 and TRBJ2-5; a possible D gene is TRBD2 (6 bases). Trimming removed 7 bases at V and 0 bases at J, with 18 bases between. This CDR3 is built from 16 residues. Per the germline V gene, CDR1 is SGHAT and CDR2 is FQNNGV. CDR3 amino acids: CASTPGGAANQETQYF. DNA for the CDR3: TGTGCCAGCACCCCCGGCGGGGCCGCAAACCAAGAGACCCAGTACTTC.

The rearrangement links TRBV5-4 to TRBJ2-3; 10 positions agree with TRBD2. The germline gives CDR1 SGHNT, CDR2 YYREEE (reference sequence). The ends lost 3 bases at V and 4 bases at J; junction bases unmatched: 8. The CDR3 is 16 residues long. CDR3 residues: CASSWGQSGGADTQYF. As DNA, the CDR3 is TGTGCCAGCAGCTGGGGACAGAGCGGGGGGGCAGATACGCAGTATTTT. Combining the CDR3 with reference TRBV5-4 and TRBJ2-3 gives the whole variable domain ETGVTQSPTHLIKTRGQQVTLRCSSQSGHNTVSWYQQALGQGPQFIFQYYREEENGRGNFPPRFSGLQFPNYSSELNVNALELDDSALYLCASSWGQSGGADTQYFGPGTRLTVL.

The count of this clone is one. The rearrangement links TRBV27 to TRBJ2-5; 9 bases are shared with TRBD1. Judging by the DNA end, TRBJ2-7 fits better; the J call may be wrong. Germline assignment: CDR1 MNHEY and CDR2 SMNVEV (reference sequence). CDR3 length: 13 residues. The CDR3 bases are TGTGCCAGCAGACCGGGACAGGGCTACGAGCAGTACTTC. Amino acid sequence: CASRPGQGYEQYF.

This chain joins TRBV19 and TRBJ2-3; 15 bases agree with TRBD2. The germline V gene has CDR1 LNHDA and CDR2 SQIVND (reference sequence). The CDR3 has 18 residues. The junction had 11 bases not matched to a gene; V was cut back by 7 bases and J by 3 bases. The CDR3 region is CASTPGLAGGARTDTQYF. The CDR3 DNA reads TGTGCCAGTACTCCCGGACTAGCGGGGGGGGCTCGAACAGATACGCAGTATTTT. Variable domain in full (rest from reference TRBV19 and TRBJ2-3): DGGITQSPKYLFRKEGQNVTLSCEQNLNHDAMYWYRQDPGQGLRLIYYSQIVNDFQKGDIAEGYSVSREKKESFPLTVTSAQKNPTAFYLCASTPGLAGGARTDTQYFGPGTRLTVL.

The V call is TRBV9, the J call TRBJ2-3, with 10 nucleotides matching TRBD1. Germline lookup yields CDR1 SGDLS and CDR2 YYNGEE. The CDR3 is 16 residues long. The trim removed 4 bases at V and 0 bases at J, leaving 5 bases unmatched. CDR3 in amino acids: CASSFRQGASTDTQYF. CDR3 nucleotides: TGTGCCAGCAGCTTCCGACAGGGGGCTAGCACAGATACGCAGTATTTT.